These T cell receptor beta chains were read from a single sample in a study of T cell changes during pregnancy in multiple sclerosis. The assay was immunoSEQ multiplex PCR, and TCRdb's table has in-frame clones only and misses some. The table shows 40,000 to 55,000 clones, with 85% to 90% occurring only once. The material sequenced was CD4+ T cells from peripheral blood mononuclear cells, taken in the first trimester of pregnancy. Receptor source: a female donor with multiple sclerosis, enrolled in a pregnancy study. The CDR3 runs from the conserved cysteine through the conserved F or W. Fields, in order: J gene, V gene, CDR3 protein.

j_gene: TRBJ2-1
v_gene: TRBV2
CDR3aa: CASILGGSYNEQFF

j_gene: TRBJ1-2
v_gene: TRBV2
CDR3aa: CASSRVSGYTF

j_gene: TRBJ1-5
v_gene: TRBV4-3
CDR3aa: CASSRDRAQPQHF

j_gene: TRBJ2-2
v_gene: TRBV7-6
CDR3aa: CASSLAGNTGELFF

j_gene: TRBJ2-1
v_gene: TRBV11-2
CDR3aa: CASRQFSGTSYNEQFF

j_gene: TRBJ2-1
v_gene: TRBV11-2
CDR3aa: CASSPLAGASYNEQFF

j_gene: TRBJ2-1
v_gene: TRBV11-3
CDR3aa: CASSLSGKFEQFF

j_gene: TRBJ2-4
v_gene: TRBV19
CDR3aa: CASSPEVTGGRLVKNIQYF

j_gene: TRBJ2-1
v_gene: TRBV25-1
CDR3aa: CASSLGTGRPYNEQFF

j_gene: TRBJ1-2
v_gene: TRBV7-2
CDR3aa: CASSPQRGTGTGVSGYTF

j_gene: TRBJ1-4
v_gene: TRBV7-2
CDR3aa: CASSLGVGRGEKLFF

j_gene: TRBJ2-1
v_gene: TRBV7-8
CDR3aa: CASSLLSRLAVF

j_gene: TRBJ2-3
v_gene: TRBV29-1
CDR3aa: CSVEGASTDTQYF

j_gene: TRBJ2-5
v_gene: TRBV7-8
CDR3aa: CASSLIWLRQETQYF

j_gene: TRBJ2-1
v_gene: TRBV25-1
CDR3aa: CASSKASSYNEQFF

j_gene: TRBJ1-3
v_gene: TRBV4-3
CDR3aa: CASSQDGGGSSGNTIYF

j_gene: TRBJ1-4
v_gene: TRBV4-2
CDR3aa: CASSHPGLSFEKLFF

j_gene: TRBJ2-2
v_gene: TRBV9
CDR3aa: CASGAGLAGVTGELFF

j_gene: TRBJ1-4
v_gene: TRBV5-4
CDR3aa: CASSLDQGNEKLFF

j_gene: TRBJ1-5
v_gene: TRBV19
CDR3aa: CASSNDQPQHF

j_gene: TRBJ1-2
v_gene: TRBV18
CDR3aa: CASSPGQGVSYGYTF

j_gene: TRBJ2-7
v_gene: TRBV5-1
CDR3aa: CASSRSPSIPGQGYEQYF

j_gene: TRBJ1-3
v_gene: TRBV7-9
CDR3aa: CASSPRQRTSGNTIYF

j_gene: TRBJ1-1
v_gene: TRBV5-4
CDR3aa: CASSFADRNTEAFF

j_gene: TRBJ1-2
v_gene: TRBV30
CDR3aa: CAWSGGAVNYGYTF

j_gene: TRBJ2-5
v_gene: TRBV30
CDR3aa: CAWGVQGQETQYF

j_gene: TRBJ2-5
v_gene: TRBV30
CDR3aa: CAWSFQGGPGETQYF

j_gene: TRBJ2-1
v_gene: TRBV9
CDR3aa: CASSVDTASGIRNEQFF

j_gene: TRBJ1-2
v_gene: TRBV7-2
CDR3aa: CASSTRQDGYTF

j_gene: TRBJ1-1
v_gene: TRBV27
CDR3aa: CASSSILSRDSEAFF

j_gene: TRBJ1-1
v_gene: TRBV6-1
CDR3aa: CASSAGFDTEAFF

j_gene: TRBJ1-1
v_gene: TRBV5-1
CDR3aa: CASRPDLNEVTEAFF

j_gene: TRBJ1-2
v_gene: TRBV28
CDR3aa: CASSSQTTGTGSYGYTF

j_gene: TRBJ1-1
v_gene: TRBV9
CDR3aa: CASSPGTGASEAFF

j_gene: TRBJ2-5
v_gene: TRBV5-1
CDR3aa: CASSLGLGHPQETQYF

j_gene: TRBJ2-1
v_gene: TRBV5-1
CDR3aa: CASSVTSGPRSYNEQFF

j_gene: TRBJ2-7
v_gene: TRBV7-2
CDR3aa: CASSPQGGSSYEQYF

j_gene: TRBJ2-7
v_gene: TRBV4-1
CDR3aa: CASSHSGQTYEQYF

j_gene: TRBJ2-7
v_gene: TRBV4-1
CDR3aa: CASSQTGASYEQYF

j_gene: TRBJ1-2
v_gene: TRBV2
CDR3aa: CASSRDRGNGYTF